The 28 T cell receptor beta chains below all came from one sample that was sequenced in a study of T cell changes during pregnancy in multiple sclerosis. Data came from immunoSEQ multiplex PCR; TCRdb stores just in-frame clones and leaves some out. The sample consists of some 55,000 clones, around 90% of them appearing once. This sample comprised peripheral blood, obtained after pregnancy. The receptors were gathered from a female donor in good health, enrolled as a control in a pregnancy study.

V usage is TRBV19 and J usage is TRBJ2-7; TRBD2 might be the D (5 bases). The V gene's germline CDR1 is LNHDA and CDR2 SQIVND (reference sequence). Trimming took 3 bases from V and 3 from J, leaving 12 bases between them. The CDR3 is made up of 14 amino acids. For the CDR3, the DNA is TGTGCCAGTAGTATCCGGGGTATCGGCTACGAGCAGTACTTC. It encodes CASSIRGIGYEQYF.

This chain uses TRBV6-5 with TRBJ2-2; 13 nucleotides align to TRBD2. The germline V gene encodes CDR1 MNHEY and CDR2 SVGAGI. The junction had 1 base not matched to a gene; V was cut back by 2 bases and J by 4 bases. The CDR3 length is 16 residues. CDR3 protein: CASSYRLAGGTGELFF. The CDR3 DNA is TGTGCCAGCAGTTACCGACTAGCGGGAGGCACCGGGGAGCTGTTTTTT.

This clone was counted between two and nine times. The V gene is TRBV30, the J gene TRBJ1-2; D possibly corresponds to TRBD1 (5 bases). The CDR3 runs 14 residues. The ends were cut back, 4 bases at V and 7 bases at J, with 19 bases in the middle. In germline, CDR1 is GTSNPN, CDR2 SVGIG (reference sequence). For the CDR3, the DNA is TGTGCCTGGACTTGGGGCGAAAAAAGGGGTGGCTACACCTTC. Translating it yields CAWTWGEKRGGYTF.

This CDR3 is CASSPGDRFTVYEQYF. DNA of the CDR3: TGCGCCAGCAGCCCCGGGGACAGATTTACGGTCTACGAGCAGTACTTC. The genes are TRBV5-1 and TRBJ2-7; 7 bases match TRBD1. The V and J ends lost 4 bases and 3 bases, in that order; junction bases with no gene match: 13. CDR1 SGHRS and CDR2 YFSETQ come from the germline V gene. This CDR3 is 16 amino acids long.

CDR3 residues: CASSPGLGLGGELFF. CDR3 in DNA: TGTGCCAGCAGCCCGGGACTAGGTTTGGGCGGGGAGCTGTTTTTT. J is TRBJ2-2 and V is TRBV13; 8 bases match TRBD2. With V trimmed by 5 bases and J by 7 bases, 9 bases remained unmatched. The CDR3 is 15 residues long. Germline CDR1 is PRHDT and CDR2 is FYEKMQ (reference sequence).

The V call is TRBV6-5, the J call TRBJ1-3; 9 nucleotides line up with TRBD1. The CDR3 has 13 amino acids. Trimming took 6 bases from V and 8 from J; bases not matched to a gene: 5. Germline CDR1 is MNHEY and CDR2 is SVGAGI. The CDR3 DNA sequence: TGTGCCAGCAGGTGGGACAGGGAAGACACCATATATTTT. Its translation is CASRWDREDTIYF.

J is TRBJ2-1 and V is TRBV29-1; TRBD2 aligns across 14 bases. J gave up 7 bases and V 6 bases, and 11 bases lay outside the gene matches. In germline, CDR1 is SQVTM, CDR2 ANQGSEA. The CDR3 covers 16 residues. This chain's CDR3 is CSVAGTSGRIGNEQFF. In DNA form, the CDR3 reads TGCAGCGTGGCCGGGACTAGCGGGAGAATAGGGAATGAGCAGTTCTTC.

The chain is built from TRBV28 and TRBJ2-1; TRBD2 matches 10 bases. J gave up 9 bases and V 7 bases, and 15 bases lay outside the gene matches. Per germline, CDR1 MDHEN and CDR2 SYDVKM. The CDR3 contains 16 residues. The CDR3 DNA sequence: TGTGCCAGCATGCTGCGACGGCTAGCGGGAGTTCTTGAGCAGTTCTTC. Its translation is CASMLRRLAGVLEQFF. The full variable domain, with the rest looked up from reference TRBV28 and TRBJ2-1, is DVKVTQSSRYLVKRTGEKVFLECVQDMDHENMFWYRQDPGLGLRLIYFSYDVKMKEKGDIPEGYSVSREKKERFSLILESASTNQTSMYLCASMLRRLAGVLEQFFGPGTRLTVL.

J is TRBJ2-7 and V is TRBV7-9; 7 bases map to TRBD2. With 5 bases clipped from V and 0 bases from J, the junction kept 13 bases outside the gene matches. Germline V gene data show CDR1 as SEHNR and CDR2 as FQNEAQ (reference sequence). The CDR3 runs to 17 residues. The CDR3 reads CASSHWGGTAVSYEQYF. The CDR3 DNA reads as TGTGCCAGCAGCCATTGGGGGGGAACCGCTGTCTCCTACGAGCAGTACTTC.

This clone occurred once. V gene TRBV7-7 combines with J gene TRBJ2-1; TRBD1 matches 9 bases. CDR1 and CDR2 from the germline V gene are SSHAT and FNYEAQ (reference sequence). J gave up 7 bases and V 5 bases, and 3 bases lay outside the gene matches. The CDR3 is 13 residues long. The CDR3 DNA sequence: TGTGCCAGCAGCCGGGACAGGGTGAATGAGCAGTTCTTC. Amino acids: CASSRDRVNEQFF.

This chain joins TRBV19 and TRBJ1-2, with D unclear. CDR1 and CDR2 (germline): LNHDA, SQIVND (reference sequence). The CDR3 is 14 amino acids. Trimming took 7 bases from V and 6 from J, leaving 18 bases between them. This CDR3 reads CASTSSRRRDGYTF. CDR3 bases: TGTGCCAGTACCTCTAGTCGGAGGAGAGATGGCTACACCTTC.

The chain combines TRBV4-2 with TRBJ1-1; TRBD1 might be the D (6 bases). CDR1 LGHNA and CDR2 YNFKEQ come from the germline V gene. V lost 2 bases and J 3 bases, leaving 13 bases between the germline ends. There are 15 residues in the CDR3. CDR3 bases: TGTGCCAGCAGCCAACAGGGGCAGGAGGACACTGAAGCTTTCTTT. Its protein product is CASSQQGQEDTEAFF.

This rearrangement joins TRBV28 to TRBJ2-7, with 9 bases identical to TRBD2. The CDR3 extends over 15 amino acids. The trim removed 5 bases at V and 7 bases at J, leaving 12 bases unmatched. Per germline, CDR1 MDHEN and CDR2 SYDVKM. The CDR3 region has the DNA TGTGCCAGCAGTCCTCATCTAGCGGGATCCGAGGAGCAGTACTTC. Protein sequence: CASSPHLAGSEEQYF. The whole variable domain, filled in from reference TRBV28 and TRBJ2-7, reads DVKVTQSSRYLVKRTGEKVFLECVQDMDHENMFWYRQDPGLGLRLIYFSYDVKMKEKGDIPEGYSVSREKKERFSLILESASTNQTSMYLCASSPHLAGSEEQYFGPGTRLTVT.

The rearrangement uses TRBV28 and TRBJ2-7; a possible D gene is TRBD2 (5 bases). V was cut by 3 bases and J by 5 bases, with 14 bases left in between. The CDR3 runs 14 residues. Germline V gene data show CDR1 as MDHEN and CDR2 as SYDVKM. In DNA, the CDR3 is TGTGCCAGCAGTTTTATCCGGGGAACCAACGAGCAGTACTTC. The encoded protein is CASSFIRGTNEQYF.

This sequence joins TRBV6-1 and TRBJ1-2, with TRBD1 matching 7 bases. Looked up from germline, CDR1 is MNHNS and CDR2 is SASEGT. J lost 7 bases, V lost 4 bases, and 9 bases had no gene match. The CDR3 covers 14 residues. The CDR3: CASSAPTGLVGYTF. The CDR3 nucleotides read TGTGCCAGCAGTGCTCCGACAGGGTTGGTTGGCTACACCTTC.

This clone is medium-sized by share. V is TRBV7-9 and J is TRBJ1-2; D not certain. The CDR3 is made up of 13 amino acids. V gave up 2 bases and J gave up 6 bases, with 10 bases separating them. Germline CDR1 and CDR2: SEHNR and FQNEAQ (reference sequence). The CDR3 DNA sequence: TGTGCCAGCAGCTTAAATTTGGCAAATGGCTACACCTTC. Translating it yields CASSLNLANGYTF. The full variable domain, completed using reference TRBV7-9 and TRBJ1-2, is DTGVSQNPRHKITKRGQNVTFRCDPISEHNRLYWYRQTLGQGPEFLTYFQNEAQLEKSRLLSDRFSAERPKGSFSTLEIQRTEQGDSAMYLCASSLNLANGYTFGSGTRLTVV.

The CDR3 reads CASSLDSKAQPQHF. CDR3 nucleotide sequence: TGTGCCAGCAGCTTAGACAGCAAGGCTCAGCCCCAGCATTTT. The rearrangement links TRBV7-9 to TRBJ1-5; D remains ambiguous. Looked up from germline, CDR1 is SEHNR and CDR2 is FQNEAQ (reference sequence). Trimming removed 1 base from V and 6 bases from J, with 10 bases in between. The CDR3 loop spans 14 amino acids.

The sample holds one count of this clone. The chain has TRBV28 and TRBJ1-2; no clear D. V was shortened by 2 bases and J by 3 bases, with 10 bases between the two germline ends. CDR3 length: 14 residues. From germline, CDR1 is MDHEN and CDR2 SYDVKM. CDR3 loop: CASSLGQRYYGYTF. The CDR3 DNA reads TGTGCCAGCAGTTTAGGTCAGCGATACTATGGCTACACCTTC.

The CDR3 DNA follows: TGTGCCAGCAGTCCAAAGACTAGCGGGGCTTTCGAGCAGTACTTC. Translating it yields CASSPKTSGAFEQYF. The rearrangement links TRBV6-1 to TRBJ2-7, with TRBD2 identical over 11 bases. The germline V gene encodes CDR1 MNHNS and CDR2 SASEGT. CDR3 length: 15 residues. J was trimmed by 6 bases and V by 5 bases; bases with no gene match: 9.

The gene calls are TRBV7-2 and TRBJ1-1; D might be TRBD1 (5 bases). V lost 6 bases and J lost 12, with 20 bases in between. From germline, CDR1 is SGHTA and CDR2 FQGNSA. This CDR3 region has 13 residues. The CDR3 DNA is TGTGCCAGCAGTTTTCAGCCGGCGGGGGGAACTTTCTTT. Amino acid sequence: CASSFQPAGGTFF.

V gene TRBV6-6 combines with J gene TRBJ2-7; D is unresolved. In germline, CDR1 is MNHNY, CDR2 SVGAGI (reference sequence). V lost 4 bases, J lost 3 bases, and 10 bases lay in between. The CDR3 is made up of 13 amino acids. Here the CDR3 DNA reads TGTGCCAGCAGTTCGGCAGGCCGCTACGAGCAGTACTTC. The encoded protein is CASSSAGRYEQYF.

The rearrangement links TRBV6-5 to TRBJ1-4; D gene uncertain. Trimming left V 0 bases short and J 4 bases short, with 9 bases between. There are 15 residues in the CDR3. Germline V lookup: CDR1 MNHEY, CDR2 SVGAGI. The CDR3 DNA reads TGTGCCAGCAGTTACTCGGGGAGATATAATGAAAAACTGTTTTTT. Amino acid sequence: CASSYSGRYNEKLFF.

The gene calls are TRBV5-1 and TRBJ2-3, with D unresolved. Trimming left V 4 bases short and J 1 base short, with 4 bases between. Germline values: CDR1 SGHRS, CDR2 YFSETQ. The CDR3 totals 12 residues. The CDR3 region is CASSTRTDTQYF. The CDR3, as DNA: TGCGCCAGCAGCACACGCACAGATACGCAGTATTTT.

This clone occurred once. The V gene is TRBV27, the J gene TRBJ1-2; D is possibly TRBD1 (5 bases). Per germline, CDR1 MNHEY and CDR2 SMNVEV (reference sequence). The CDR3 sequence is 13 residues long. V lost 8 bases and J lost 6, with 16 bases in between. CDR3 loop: CASGLSGGHGYTF. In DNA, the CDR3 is TGTGCCAGCGGACTTTCGGGGGGACATGGCTACACCTTC.

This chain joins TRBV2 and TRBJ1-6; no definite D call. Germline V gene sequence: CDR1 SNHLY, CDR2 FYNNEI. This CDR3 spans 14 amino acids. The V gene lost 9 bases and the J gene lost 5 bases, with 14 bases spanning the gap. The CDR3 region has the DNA TGTGCCAGTAAAACAGAGTCTGATAATTCACCCCTCCACTTT. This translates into CASKTESDNSPLHF.

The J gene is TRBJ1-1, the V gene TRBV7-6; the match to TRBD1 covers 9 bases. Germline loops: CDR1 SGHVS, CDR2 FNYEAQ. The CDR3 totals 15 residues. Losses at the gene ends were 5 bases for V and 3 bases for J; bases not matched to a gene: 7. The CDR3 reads CASSPTGTGHTEAFF. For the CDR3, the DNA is TGTGCCAGCAGCCCAACCGGGACAGGGCACACTGAAGCTTTCTTT.

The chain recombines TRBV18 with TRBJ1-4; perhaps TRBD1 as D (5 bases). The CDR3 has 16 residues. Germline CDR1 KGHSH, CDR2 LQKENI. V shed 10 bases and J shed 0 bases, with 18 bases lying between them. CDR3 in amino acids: CATHLGLSSTNEKLFF. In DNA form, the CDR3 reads TGTGCCACCCACTTGGGACTCTCCTCAACTAATGAAAAACTGTTTTTT.

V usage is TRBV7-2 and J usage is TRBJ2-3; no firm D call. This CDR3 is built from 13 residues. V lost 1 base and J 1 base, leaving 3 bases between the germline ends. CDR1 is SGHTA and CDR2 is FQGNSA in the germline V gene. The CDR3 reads CASSLGGTDTQYF. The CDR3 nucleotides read TGTGCCAGCAGCTTAGGAGGCACAGATACGCAGTATTTT.